A selection of T cell receptor beta chains follows, all from one sample in a study of response to subunit inactivated influenza vaccine. TCRdb used MiXCR to reprocess the RT-PCR reads, holding one entry per CDR3 protein. The repertoire includes about 620,000 distinct CDR3 sequences, roughly 12% of them detected once, and about a tenth sits in the top ten. The sequencing used PBMCs from blood, collected on the day of vaccination. The receptors originated from a middle-aged man who received an inactivated influenza vaccine. The CDR3 runs from the conserved cysteine through the conserved F or W. The order of the fields is V gene, D gene, J gene, clone size, CDR3 DNA, CDR3 protein. A D gene is named only where the DNA matches it firmly. A row's size may be missing; if present it is once, few, many or a size class.

V: TRBV12-2; D: NA; J: TRBJ2-5; size: once; DNA: TGTGCAAGTCGTCTAGGACTAGCGGGGGTTTATTCACAAGAGACCCAGTACTTC; CDR3: CASRLGLAGVYSQETQYF
V: TRBV28; D: TRBD1; J: TRBJ2-7; size: NA; DNA: TGTGCCAGCAGTCCCGGACAGGGTGGCGAGCAGTACTTC; CDR3: CASSPGQGGEQYF
V: TRBV10-3; D: TRBD2; J: TRBJ2-7; size: NA; DNA: TGTGCCATCAGTCCTAGCGGGAGCTCCTACGAGCAGTACTTC; CDR3: CAISPSGSSYEQYF
V: TRBV20-1; D: NA; J: TRBJ2-1; size: few; DNA: TGCAGTGCTAAGGGAAATGAGCAGTTCTTC; CDR3: CSAKGNEQFF
V: TRBV20-1; D: NA; J: TRBJ2-1; size: few; DNA: TGCAGTGCTAAAGGAAGGATCTACAATGAGCAGTTCTTC; CDR3: CSAKGRIYNEQFF
V: TRBV11-2; D: NA; J: TRBJ1-1; size: many; DNA: TGTGCCAGCAGCTTAGCAGGGACTTTCGGGGGCACTGAAGCTTTCTTT; CDR3: CASSLAGTFGGTEAFF
V: TRBV6-1; D: TRBD1; J: TRBJ2-1; size: NA; DNA: TGTGCCAGCAGTGAAACGGGACAGATAGTCAATGAGCAGTTCTTC; CDR3: CASSETGQIVNEQFF
V: TRBV20-1; D: NA; J: TRBJ2-3; size: NA; DNA: TGCAGTGCCAGAAGACAGGTAGACCCCACAGATACGCAGTATTTT; CDR3: CSARRQVDPTDTQYF
V: TRBV30; D: NA; J: TRBJ2-3; size: NA; DNA: TGTGCCTGGAGTTCACCTGGTGCGCAGTATTTT; CDR3: CAWSSPGAQYF
V: TRBV7-8; D: NA; J: TRBJ1-1; size: many; DNA: TGTGCCAGCAGCCCAATCAGGGGCTCTCTTCTCGTTGAAGCTTTCTTT; CDR3: CASSPIRGSLLVEAFF
V: TRBV4-3; D: TRBD1; J: TRBJ2-3; size: NA; DNA: TGCGCCAGCAGCCAAGGACAGGGGGGGTTCACAGATACGCAGTATTTT; CDR3: CASSQGQGGFTDTQYF